One and the same sample provided the 16 T cell receptor beta chains below, sequenced in a study of control samples from healthy donors and cancer patients (dated by TCRdb to between 2020 and 2021). Libraries were constructed by the immunoSEQ multiplex PCR assay. TCRdb stores this immuneACCESS table with in-frame sequences only. Part of the clones is absent; in the studies checked, under half of the shortfall reflects unresolved V genes, and no reason is known for the rest. The sample table records roughly 60,000 clones; less than 95% of these occur just once. The ten largest clones add up to roughly 4% of the sample. The sequenced sample consisted of blood. These receptors originate from a man aged 25 to 40 in good health.

The rearrangement uses TRBV5-6 and TRBJ1-6; no clear D gene. The CDR3 spans 12 residues. Germline loops: CDR1 SGHDT, CDR2 YYEEEE. With 2 bases removed from V and 8 bases from J, the gap between germline ends came to 5 bases. CDR3 loop: CASSFEHSPLHF. CDR3 bases: TGTGCCAGCAGCTTCGAGCATTCACCCCTCCACTTT.

This chain uses TRBV19 with TRBJ1-5; D is ambiguous. CDR3 size: 16 residues. Germline assignment: CDR1 LNHDA and CDR2 SQIVND (reference sequence). Trimming removed 3 bases at V and 0 bases at J, with 12 bases between. The CDR3 nucleotides are TGTGCCAGTAGTATTTCGACACTTTATAGCAATCAGCCCCAGCATTTT. This encodes CASSISTLYSNQPQHF.

The chain links TRBV9 to TRBJ1-1, with 8 bases matching TRBD1. The CDR3 covers 12 residues. Germline CDR1 SGDLS, CDR2 YYNGEE. Trimming cost V 5 bases and J 7 bases; bases outside gene matches: 4. CDR3 amino acids: CASSPTGGEAFF. Written as DNA, the CDR3 is TGTGCCAGCAGTCCAACAGGGGGTGAAGCTTTCTTT.

The chain is built from TRBV14 and TRBJ1-1; D gene unclear. The length of the CDR3 is 14 residues. The germline V and J ends were trimmed by 4 bases and 4 bases, with 13 bases remaining between them. From germline, CDR1 is SGHDN and CDR2 FVKESK. CDR3 nucleotide sequence: TGTGCCAGCAGCCTACGTGGAAGGGTCACTGAAGCTTTCTTT. Its translation: CASSLRGRVTEAFF.

CDR3 nucleotide sequence: TGTGCCAGCAGGTCGGGACAGGGCAATGGCTACACCTTC. Protein sequence: CASRSGQGNGYTF. The chain is built from TRBV28 and TRBJ1-2; 9 bases match TRBD1. The ends lost 6 bases at V and 6 bases at J; junction bases unmatched: 5. There are 13 residues in the CDR3. Germline V CDR1 and CDR2: MDHEN, SYDVKM.

This chain uses TRBV6-4 with TRBJ1-2; possible D gene TRBD1, 5 bases. The CDR3 is made up of 11 amino acids. Germline loops: CDR1 MRHNA, CDR2 SNTAGT. With 6 bases removed from V and 7 bases from J, the gap between germline ends came to 9 bases. The chain's CDR3 is CASRGESGYTF. The DNA of the CDR3 is TGTGCCAGCAGGGGGGAGAGTGGCTACACCTTC.

This chain joins TRBV5-1 and TRBJ1-5, with a possible D match to TRBD1 (6 bases). CDR3 length equals 14 residues. Germline CDR1 is SGHRS and CDR2 is YFSETQ. The V gene lost 4 bases and the J gene lost 3 bases, with 11 bases spanning the gap. CDR3 amino acids: CASSPGQTNQPQHF. DNA of the CDR3: TGCGCCAGCAGCCCCGGACAGACCAATCAGCCCCAGCATTTT.

The rearrangement uses TRBV7-9 and TRBJ2-5; 9 nucleotides agree with TRBD1. Germline CDR1 reads SEHNR; CDR2 reads FQNEAQ (reference sequence). J lost 4 bases, V lost 0 bases, and 6 bases had no gene match. The CDR3 consists of 16 residues. The CDR3 nucleotides read TGTGCCAGCAGCTTAGCGAGGACAGGGGAGGCAGAGACCCAGTACTTC. It encodes CASSLARTGEAETQYF.

The V and J genes are TRBV7-6 and TRBJ2-1; 7 nucleotides match TRBD2. Trimming took 5 bases from V and 7 from J; bases not matched to a gene: 5. Germline lookup yields CDR1 SGHVS and CDR2 FNYEAQ. The CDR3 sequence is 13 residues long. The CDR3 loop is CASSGLGGNEQFF. CDR3 in DNA: TGTGCCAGCAGCGGCTTGGGGGGGAATGAGCAGTTCTTC.

The chain has TRBV15 and TRBJ2-7; D is possibly TRBD1 (5 bases). Trimming removed 6 bases from V and 1 base from J, with 7 bases in between. Germline loops: CDR1 LNHNV, CDR2 YYDKDF (reference sequence). CDR3 length: 12 amino acids. The CDR3 spells CATRGLSYEQYF. CDR3 nucleotides: TGTGCCACCAGGGGGCTTTCCTACGAGCAGTACTTC.

The rearrangement uses TRBV5-1 and TRBJ2-5; D is possibly TRBD2 (5 bases). The CDR3 sequence is 13 residues long. Looked up from germline, CDR1 is SGHRS and CDR2 is YFSETQ. Trimming took off 7 bases at V and 5 bases at J, with 15 bases between the two ends. CDR3 amino acids: CASYGERGETQYF. The CDR3 DNA is TGCGCCAGCTACGGGGAGCGAGGGGAGACCCAGTACTTC.

The V call is TRBV7-2, the J call TRBJ2-1, with D possibly being TRBD2 (6 bases). The CDR3 is 16 residues long. Germline CDR1 is SGHTA and CDR2 is FQGNSA. Deletions cut 5 bases from V and 0 bases from J, with 14 bases between. CDR3 sequence reads: CASSQMGSGSYNEQFF. The DNA for the CDR3 is TGTGCCAGCAGCCAAATGGGTAGCGGCTCCTACAATGAGCAGTTCTTC.

The chain carries TRBV11-2 and TRBJ1-2, with D uncertain. The germline V gene has CDR1 SGHAT and CDR2 FQNNGV. With 3 bases removed from V and 4 bases from J, the gap between germline ends came to 15 bases. This CDR3 region has 15 residues. CDR3 DNA: TGTGCCAGCAGCTTTCAAGAGACAACTGCCTATGGCTACACCTTC. Its protein is CASSFQETTAYGYTF. The entire variable domain, with the rest obtained from reference TRBV11-2 and TRBJ1-2, is as follows: EAGVAQSPRYKIIEKRQSVAFWCNPISGHATLYWYQQILGQGPKLLIQFQNNGVVDDSQLPKDRFSAERLKGVDSTLKIQPAKLEDSAVYLCASSFQETTAYGYTFGSGTRLTVV.

CDR3 amino acids: CASRPLGLGANVLTF. The CDR3 DNA reads as TGCGCCAGCAGACCGTTGGGTCTTGGGGCCAACGTCCTGACTTTC. The chain is built from TRBV5-1 and TRBJ2-6; no definite D call. The CDR3 loop spans 15 amino acids. Deletions cut 5 bases from V and 3 bases from J, with 12 bases between. In germline, CDR1 is SGHRS, CDR2 YFSETQ.

The J gene is TRBJ1-3, the V gene TRBV6-1; no clear D gene. Germline CDR1 reads MNHNS; CDR2 reads SASEGT. The CDR3 runs 15 residues. Trimming left V 2 bases short and J 3 bases short, with 11 bases between. For the CDR3, the DNA is TGTGCCAGCAGTGAACGACCGGCAAGTGGAAACACCATATATTTT. As protein: CASSERPASGNTIYF.

The chain is built from TRBV28 and TRBJ1-5; D gene uncertain. Trimming pared 1 base from V and 1 base from J, leaving 11 bases between. This CDR3 contains 16 residues. Germline lookup yields CDR1 MDHEN and CDR2 SYDVKM. The CDR3 is CASSLLTAASNQPQHF. Written as DNA, the CDR3 is TGTGCCAGCAGTTTATTGACTGCAGCAAGCAATCAGCCCCAGCATTTT.